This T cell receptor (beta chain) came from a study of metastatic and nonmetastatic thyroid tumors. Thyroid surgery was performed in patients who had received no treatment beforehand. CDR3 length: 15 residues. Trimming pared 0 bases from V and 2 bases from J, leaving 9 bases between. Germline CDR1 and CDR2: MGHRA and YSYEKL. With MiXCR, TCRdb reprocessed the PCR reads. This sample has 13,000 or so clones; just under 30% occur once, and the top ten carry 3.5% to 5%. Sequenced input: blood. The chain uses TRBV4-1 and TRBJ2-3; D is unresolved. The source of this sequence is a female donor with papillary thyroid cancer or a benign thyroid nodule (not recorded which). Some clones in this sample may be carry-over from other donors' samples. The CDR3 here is CASSQDEWTTDTQYF. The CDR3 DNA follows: TGCGCCAGCAGCCAAGACGAGTGGACCACAGATACGCAGTATTTT.